One and the same sample provided the 15 T cell receptor beta chains below, sequenced in a study of breast tumors, draining lymph nodes, adjacent tissues. TCRdb reanalysed the multiplex PCR reads using MiXCR and keeps one entry per CDR3 protein. The repertoire consists of 270,000 or so distinct CDR3 sequences, with more than 30% occurring once and the leading ten covering approximately 1%. The lymph nodes were axillary draining lymph nodes from breast cancer patients. The sample taken for sequencing was axillary lymph node tissue. The source is a female donor with breast cancer. Some clones in this sample may be carry-over from other donors' samples.

This clonotype has ten or more counts. The chain joins TRBV5-1 to TRBJ2-3, with D perhaps TRBD1 (6 bases). The length of the CDR3 is 14 residues. Germline V gene data show CDR1 as SGHRS and CDR2 as YFSETQ. Trimming removed 4 bases at V and 0 bases at J, with 9 bases between. The CDR3 nucleotides read TGCGCCAGCAGCCCTGGACAGAGCACAGATACGCAGTATTTT. The encoded protein is CASSPGQSTDTQYF.

This clonotype was seen at least ten times. The chain combines TRBV20-1 with TRBJ2-3; D call uncertain. V lost 0 bases and J 3 bases, leaving 13 bases between the germline ends. The V gene's germline CDR1 is DFQATT and CDR2 SNEGSKA (reference sequence). The CDR3 is made up of 15 amino acids. CDR3 in DNA: TGCAGTGCTAGAGATGTGGTGGCACTGACAGATACGCAGTATTTT. Protein sequence: CSARDVVALTDTQYF.

The gene calls are TRBV7-8 and TRBJ1-4, with 9 bases matching TRBD1. Looked up from germline, CDR1 is SGHVS and CDR2 is FQNEAQ. Trimming took 1 base from V and 8 from J; bases not matched to a gene: 8. The CDR3 totals 16 residues. CDR3 in DNA: TGTGCCAGCAGCTTAGGACAGGGGGTCTTAAGCGAAAAACTGTTTTTT. It is translated as CASSLGQGVLSEKLFF.

Ten or more counts support this clonotype. The chain carries TRBV20-1 and TRBJ2-7; D may be TRBD2 (6 bases). The CDR3 is 14 residues long. Between the trimmed V and J ends, which lost 1 base and 3 bases, there was a span of 13 bases. Germline CDR1 DFQATT, CDR2 SNEGSKA (reference sequence). The CDR3 region has the DNA TGCAGTGCTAGAGGGGCTGGGGGGAACTACGAGCAGTACTTC. Its translation is CSARGAGGNYEQYF.

The chain combines TRBV7-3 with TRBJ1-2; 9 nucleotides line up with TRBD1. The trim removed 7 bases at V and 0 bases at J, leaving 9 bases unmatched. CDR1 is SGHTA, CDR2 FQGTGA, per germline. This CDR3 contains 16 residues. DNA of the CDR3: TGTGCCAGCATCTCTGGACAGGGGAAAGCTAACTATGGCTACACCTTC. Translation gives CASISGQGKANYGYTF.

Ten or more counts support this clonotype. The chain recombines TRBV4-1 with TRBJ2-5; D remains unclear. The V gene lost 0 bases and the J gene lost 3 bases, with 8 bases spanning the gap. Germline V gene sequence: CDR1 MGHRA, CDR2 YSYEKL. The CDR3 consists of 14 residues. This CDR3 is CASSQDLAEETQYF. In DNA form, the CDR3 reads TGCGCCAGCAGCCAAGATCTCGCGGAAGAGACCCAGTACTTC.

This clonotype was detected a few times. The chain carries TRBV6-2 or TRBV6-3 and TRBJ2-2; TRBD2 is a possible D gene (5 bases). This CDR3 has 15 residues. V dropped 0 bases and J dropped 5 bases, with 10 bases sitting between them. CDR1 and CDR2 from the germline V gene are MNHEY and SVGEGT. The DNA of the CDR3 is TGTGCCAGCAGTTACTCGATCAGGACTACCGGGGAGCTGTTTTTT. Translated: CASSYSIRTTGELFF.

The genes are TRBV28 and TRBJ1-2, with D uncertain. CDR3 length: 13 amino acids. Looked up from germline, CDR1 is MDHEN and CDR2 is SYDVKM. V lost 2 bases to trimming and J lost 7 bases, with 11 bases between them. The chain's CDR3 is CASSLVGFGGYTF. CDR3 coding DNA: TGTGCCAGCAGTTTAGTGGGGTTCGGTGGCTACACCTTC.

About this clonotype: One end of the junction does not line up with germline, which may come from a read error. This sequence joins TRBV7-9 and TRBJ1-1; D call uncertain. Per germline, CDR1 SEHNR and CDR2 FQNEAQ (reference sequence). The CDR3 consists of 13 residues. In DNA, the CDR3 is TGCGCCAGCAGCCAAGTCGCATACACTGAAGCTTTCTTT. Protein product: CASSQVAYTEAFF.

The rearrangement joins TRBV18 to TRBJ2-3; 11 bases match TRBD2. This CDR3 has 17 residues. The germline gives CDR1 KGHSH, CDR2 LQKENI. Trimming cost V 5 bases and J 0 bases; bases outside gene matches: 7. The CDR3 spells CASSEVLAGVSTDTQYF. The CDR3, as DNA: TGTGCCAGCTCAGAGGTACTAGCGGGAGTGAGCACAGATACGCAGTATTTT.

This clonotype has ten or more counts. The chain has TRBV6-1 and TRBJ1-4; 12 positions match TRBD1. Trimming took 6 bases from V and 8 from J; bases not matched to a gene: 7. Germline V gene lookup returns CDR1 MNHNS and CDR2 SASEGT. This CDR3 has 15 amino acids. The CDR3 DNA sequence: TGTGCCAGCAGCGGCTGGGACAGGGGGCGCGAAAAACTGTTTTTT. It yields the protein CASSGWDRGREKLFF.

This clonotype was seen repeatedly, ten times or more. V is TRBV11-3 and J is TRBJ2-2, with TRBD2 matching over 11 bases. CDR3 length: 16 residues. Germline loops: CDR1 SGHNT, CDR2 YENEEA. Trimming cost V 4 bases and J 1 base; bases outside gene matches: 2. The chain's CDR3 is CASSSGLAVNTGELFF. The CDR3 coding sequence is TGTGCCAGCAGCTCGGGACTAGCGGTGAACACCGGGGAGCTGTTTTTT.

This clonotype was picked up many times. This sequence joins TRBV20-1 and TRBJ2-1, with D perhaps assigned TRBD1 or TRBD2 (6 bases each). V lost 6 bases, J lost 7 bases, and 19 bases lay in between. This CDR3 spans 14 amino acids. Germline assignment: CDR1 DFQATT and CDR2 SNEGSKA (reference sequence). As DNA, the CDR3 is TGCAGTGCCGAGAGGGGGACTCAGGTAAATGAGCAGTTCTTC. It encodes CSAERGTQVNEQFF.

This clonotype appeared many times. The chain uses TRBV2 and TRBJ2-1; 7 nucleotides line up with TRBD1. The V gene's germline CDR1 is SNHLY and CDR2 FYNNEI. With V trimmed by 4 bases and J by 5 bases, 2 bases remained unmatched. This CDR3 comprises 13 residues. The CDR3 protein is CASSAGGNNEQFF. The CDR3 bases are TGTGCCAGCAGTGCAGGGGGTAACAATGAGCAGTTCTTC.

As concerns this clonotype: This may stem from a read error, because a much larger clone lies one nucleotide away. This likely comes from a read error, as the CDR3 has no conserved phenylalanine or tryptophan at its end. The chain joins TRBV7-9 to TRBJ2-5; a possible D gene is TRBD2 (5 bases). With 1 base removed from V and 5 bases from J, the gap between germline ends came to 11 bases. Germline V lookup: CDR1 SEHNR, CDR2 FQNEAQ (reference sequence). CDR3 length: 14 residues. CDR3 sequence: CASSLVRGGETQYL. The CDR3, as DNA: TGTGCCAGCAGCTTAGTTCGGGGTGGCGAGACCCAGTACCTC.